The TCR beta chain described here comes from a study of T cell responses to AZD1222 COVID-19 vaccine (dated by TCRdb to the early 2020s). Describing the broader study: AZD1222 recipients given second doses at about 4 weeks or at about 12 weeks were pooled, since spike-specific TCR depth and breadth were not found to differ between the two schedules. Trial participants were enrolled by age into subgroups of 18-55, 56-69 and 70-plus years, and around 140, 26 and 57 TCR-sequenced participants, respectively, were included in these subgroups. TCR sequencing covered approximately 230 trial participants: approximately 200 given two doses of AZD1222 and 26 given two doses of MenACWY control vaccine.

General study outcomes and caveats: Conclusions about previously exposed vaccinees were limited because only a handful of AZD1222 recipients were SARS-CoV-2 seropositive at baseline. Most participants were white British and females outnumbered males, and the authors suggested that clonal diversity may have been underestimated. No day 14 peak-response samples were available, so repertoires were characterized only after the peak T cell response. Vaccine-associated CD4 TCRs spanned the whole spike protein, with dominant responses in regions 160-218 and 743-854. After two AZD1222 doses, both the breadth and the depth of spike-specific TCRs were significantly higher than at day 0 and than in MenACWY recipients. Nearly half of unique spike-specific TCRs reportedly recognized epitopes outside regions mutated in the B.1.351 and B.1.1.7 variants. In the small 56-69-year group, the increase in depth fell short of significance, most likely because of low power.

CDR3 length: 16 amino acids, cysteine to phenylalanine. The retained sequence is limited to the CDR3, 48 bases, with the frame set at the first base. V is clipped by 8 bases and J by 5 bases, and the sequence between their germline boundaries is 22 bases long. CDR1 and CDR2 were assigned from the germline V gene as ENHRY and SYGVKD. As to this clone: Its antigen remains unidentified. Within one base of it there is no much larger clone, and no base qualities were kept.

The CDR3 regions of human TCRbeta chains were subjected to immunosequencing. Per the source publication's procedure: Repertoire TCRs were checked for matches against a reference library of SARS-CoV-2-specific TCRs that had been generated using the MIRA antigen-specificity platform. Breadth was defined as the fraction of unique TCRs that were SARS-CoV-2-associated. Depth was defined as the fraction of total T cells that were SARS-CoV-2-associated. Using the MIRA data, every spike-specific TCR was mapped to the spike region that the TCR reacted to and assigned to either a CD4 or a CD8 class. Log10-transformed breadth and depth values were compared by one-way ANOVA with Sidak's multiple comparisons tests. Entries here come from immuneACCESS through TCRdb and include only in-frame sequences with V and J called. Some clones fail to appear in such tables; in the studies checked, an unresolved V gene covers under half of the shortfall, and the cause of the remainder is unknown. V, J and clone size were drawn from that table, and D and trimming were deduced from the DNA. In this sample the table shows about 95,000 clones, about 89% of which occur a single time. Around 3.9% of the sample belongs to the ten largest clones.

The sample's time point label, in plain terms: baseline before first vaccination. Samples from vaccinated people were obtained from the UK trials COV001 and COV002, which included a single-blind randomized controlled phase 2/3 trial of AZD1222 (ChAdOx1 nCoV-19) in healthy adults. Trial participant PBMC samples were collected at day 0 and day 28 after the second dose for TCRbeta chain sequencing. The receptor was isolated from an adult in good health. The rearranged segments are TRBV10-3 and TRBJ2-1; the D segment is perhaps TRBD1 or TRBD2, each sharing 7 matched bases. The material sequenced was peripheral blood, taken on day 0 of AZD1222 vaccination. The CDR3 is CAISTRGGQRNNEQFF. The nucleotide sequence is given as TGTGCCATCTCTACGAGGGGGGGACAGAGAAACAATGAGCAGTTCTTC.